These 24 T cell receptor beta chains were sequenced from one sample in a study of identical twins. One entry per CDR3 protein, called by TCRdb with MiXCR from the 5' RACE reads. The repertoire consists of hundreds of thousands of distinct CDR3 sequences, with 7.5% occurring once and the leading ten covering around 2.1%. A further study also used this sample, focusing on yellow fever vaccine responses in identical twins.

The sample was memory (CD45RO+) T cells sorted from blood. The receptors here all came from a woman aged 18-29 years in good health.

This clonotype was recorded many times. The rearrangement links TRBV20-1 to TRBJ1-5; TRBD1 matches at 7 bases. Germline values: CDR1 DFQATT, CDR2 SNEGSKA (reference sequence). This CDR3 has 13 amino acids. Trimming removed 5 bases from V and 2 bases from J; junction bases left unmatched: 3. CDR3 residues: CSASDRGNQPQHF. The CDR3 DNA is TGCAGTGCTTCCGACAGGGGCAATCAGCCCCAGCATTTT.

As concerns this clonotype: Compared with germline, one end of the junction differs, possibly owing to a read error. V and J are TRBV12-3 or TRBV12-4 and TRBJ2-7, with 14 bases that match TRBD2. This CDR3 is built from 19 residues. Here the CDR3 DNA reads TGTACCAGCAGGGCGGCTCCCGGGACTAGCGGGGGCCTCTCCTACGAGCAGTACTTC. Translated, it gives CTSRAAPGTSGGLSYEQYF.

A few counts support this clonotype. The CDR3 is CASSYGTGFTDTQYF. The CDR3 nucleotides read TGTGCCAGCAGTTACGGGACAGGGTTCACAGATACGCAGTATTTT. The chain is built from TRBV6-5 and TRBJ2-3; TRBD1 matches 9 bases. Trimming removed 2 bases from V and 2 bases from J; junction bases left unmatched: 2. Germline V gives CDR1 MNHEY, CDR2 SVGAGI. The CDR3 extends over 15 amino acids.

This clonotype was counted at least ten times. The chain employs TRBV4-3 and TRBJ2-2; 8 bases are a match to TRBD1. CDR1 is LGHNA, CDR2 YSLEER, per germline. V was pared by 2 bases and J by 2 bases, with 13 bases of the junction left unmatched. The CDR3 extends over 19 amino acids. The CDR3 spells CASSQRATGVGDNTGELFF. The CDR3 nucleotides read TGCGCCAGCAGCCAACGGGCGACAGGGGTGGGTGATAACACCGGGGAGCTGTTTTTT.

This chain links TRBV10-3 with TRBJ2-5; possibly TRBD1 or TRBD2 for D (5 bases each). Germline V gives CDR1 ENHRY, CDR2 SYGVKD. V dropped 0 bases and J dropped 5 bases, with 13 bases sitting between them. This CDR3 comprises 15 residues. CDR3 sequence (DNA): TGTGCCATCAGTGAGTCGAGGGGCAGCGGCGAGACCCAGTACTTC. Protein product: CAISESRGSGETQYF.

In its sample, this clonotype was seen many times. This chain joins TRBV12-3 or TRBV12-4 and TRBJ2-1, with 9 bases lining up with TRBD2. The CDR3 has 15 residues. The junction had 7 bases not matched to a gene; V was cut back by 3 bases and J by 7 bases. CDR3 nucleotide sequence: TGTGCCAGCAGTTTCTTGCGGGAGGGCCGAAATGAGCAGTTCTTC. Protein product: CASSFLREGRNEQFF.

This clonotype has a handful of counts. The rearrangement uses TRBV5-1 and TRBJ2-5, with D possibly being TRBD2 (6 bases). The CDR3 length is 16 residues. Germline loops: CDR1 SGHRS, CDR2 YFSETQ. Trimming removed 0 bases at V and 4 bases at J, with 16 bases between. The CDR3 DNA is TGCGCCAGCAGCTTGGGAATCGGCGGGGCCGCAGAGACCCAGTACTTC. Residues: CASSLGIGGAAETQYF.

CDR3 amino acids: CASSQIQGNEQFF. In nucleotides, the CDR3 is TGTGCCAGCAGCCAGATCCAGGGCAATGAGCAGTTCTTC. The J gene is TRBJ2-1, the V gene TRBV3-1; a weak D match, TRBD1 (5 bases). CDR3 size: 13 residues. The germline V gene encodes CDR1 LGHDT and CDR2 YNNKEL (reference sequence). The V gene lost 3 bases and the J gene lost 6 bases, with 9 bases spanning the gap.

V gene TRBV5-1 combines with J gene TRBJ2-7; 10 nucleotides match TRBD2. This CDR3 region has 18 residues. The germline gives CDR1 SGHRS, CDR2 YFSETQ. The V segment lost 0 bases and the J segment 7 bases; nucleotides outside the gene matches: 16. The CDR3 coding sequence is TGCGCCAGCAGCTTGGGGGCTAGCGGGAGTTCCGGTTTAGGGGAGCAGTACTTC. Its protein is CASSLGASGSSGLGEQYF.

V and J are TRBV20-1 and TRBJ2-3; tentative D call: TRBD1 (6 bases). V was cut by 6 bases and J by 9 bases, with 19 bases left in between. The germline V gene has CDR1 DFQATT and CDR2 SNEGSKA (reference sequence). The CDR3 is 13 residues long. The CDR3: CSAHPGAPETQYF. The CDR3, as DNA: TGCAGTGCCCACCCAGGGGCCCCGGAAACGCAGTATTTT.

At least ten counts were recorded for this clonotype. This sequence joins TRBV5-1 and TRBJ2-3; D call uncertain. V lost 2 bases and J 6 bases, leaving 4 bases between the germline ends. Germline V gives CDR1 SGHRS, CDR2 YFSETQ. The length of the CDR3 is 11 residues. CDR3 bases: TGCGCCAGCAGCTTTGTCGATACGCAGTATTTT. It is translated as CASSFVDTQYF.

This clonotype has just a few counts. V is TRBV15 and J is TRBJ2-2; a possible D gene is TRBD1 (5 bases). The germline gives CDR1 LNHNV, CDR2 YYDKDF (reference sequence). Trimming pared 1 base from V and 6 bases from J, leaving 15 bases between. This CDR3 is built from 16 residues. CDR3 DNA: TGTGCCACCAGCAGAGGTGGGGCGCCTATAGCCGGGGAGCTGTTTTTT. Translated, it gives CATSRGGAPIAGELFF.

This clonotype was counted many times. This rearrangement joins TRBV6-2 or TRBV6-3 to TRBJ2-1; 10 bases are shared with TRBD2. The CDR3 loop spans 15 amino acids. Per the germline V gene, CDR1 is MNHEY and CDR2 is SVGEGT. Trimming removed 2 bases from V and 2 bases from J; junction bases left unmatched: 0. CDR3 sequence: CASSYGLAAYNEQFF. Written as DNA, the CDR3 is TGTGCCAGCAGTTACGGACTAGCGGCCTACAATGAGCAGTTCTTC.

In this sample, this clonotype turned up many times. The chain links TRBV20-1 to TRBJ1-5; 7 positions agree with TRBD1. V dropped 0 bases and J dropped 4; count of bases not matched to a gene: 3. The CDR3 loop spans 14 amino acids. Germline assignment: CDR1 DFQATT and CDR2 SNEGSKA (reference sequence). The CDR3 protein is CSARDAGGNQPQHF. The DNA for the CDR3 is TGCAGTGCTAGAGATGCAGGGGGTAATCAGCCCCAGCATTTT.

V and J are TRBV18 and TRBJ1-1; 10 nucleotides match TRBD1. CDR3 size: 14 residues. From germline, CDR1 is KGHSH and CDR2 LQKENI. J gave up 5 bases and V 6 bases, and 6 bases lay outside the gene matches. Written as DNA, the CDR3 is TGTGCCAGCTCGACTCGGGACAGGGGAACTGAAGCTTTCTTT. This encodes CASSTRDRGTEAFF.

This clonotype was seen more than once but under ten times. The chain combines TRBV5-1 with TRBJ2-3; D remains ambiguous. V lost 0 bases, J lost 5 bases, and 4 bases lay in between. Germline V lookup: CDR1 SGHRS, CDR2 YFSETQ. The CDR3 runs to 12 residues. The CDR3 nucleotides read TGCGCCAGCAGCTTGGGTCAAGATACGCAGTATTTT. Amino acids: CASSLGQDTQYF.

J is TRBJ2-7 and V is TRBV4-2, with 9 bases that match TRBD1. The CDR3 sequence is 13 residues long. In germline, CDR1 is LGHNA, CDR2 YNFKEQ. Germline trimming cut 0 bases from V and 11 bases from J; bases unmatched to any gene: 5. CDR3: CASSQDLRDREYF. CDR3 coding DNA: TGTGCCAGCAGCCAAGATCTTCGGGACAGGGAGTACTTC.

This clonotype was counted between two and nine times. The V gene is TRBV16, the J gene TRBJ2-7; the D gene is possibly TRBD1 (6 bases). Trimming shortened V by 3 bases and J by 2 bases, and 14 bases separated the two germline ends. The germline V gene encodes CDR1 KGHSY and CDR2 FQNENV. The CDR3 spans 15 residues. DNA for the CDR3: TGTGCCAGCAGCCAGACTGACAGGATGACCTACGAGCAGTACTTC. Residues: CASSQTDRMTYEQYF.

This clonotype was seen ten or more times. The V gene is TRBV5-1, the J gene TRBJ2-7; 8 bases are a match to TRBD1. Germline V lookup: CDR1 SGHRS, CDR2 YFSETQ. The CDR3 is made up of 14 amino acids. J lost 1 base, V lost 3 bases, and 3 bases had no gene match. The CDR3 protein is CASSSQGASYEQYF. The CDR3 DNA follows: TGCGCCAGCAGCTCCCAGGGGGCTTCCTACGAGCAGTACTTC.

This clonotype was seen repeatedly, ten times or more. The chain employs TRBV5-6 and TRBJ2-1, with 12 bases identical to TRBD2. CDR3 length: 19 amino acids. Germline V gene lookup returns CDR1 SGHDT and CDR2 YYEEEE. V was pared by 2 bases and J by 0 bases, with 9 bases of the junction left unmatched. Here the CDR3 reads CASSFLLAGGRSSYNEQFF. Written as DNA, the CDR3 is TGTGCCAGCAGCTTCCTACTAGCGGGGGGCCGTAGCTCCTACAATGAGCAGTTCTTC.

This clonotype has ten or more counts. CDR3: CASNRAGTSGPDTQYF. As DNA, the CDR3 is TGTGCCAGCAACCGGGCAGGGACTAGCGGTCCAGATACGCAGTATTTT. The rearrangement uses TRBV27 and TRBJ2-3, with 11 bases matching TRBD2. Germline lookup yields CDR1 MNHEY and CDR2 SMNVEV (reference sequence). The J segment lost 4 bases and the V segment lost 7 bases, leaving 10 bases of the junction unmatched. The CDR3 has 16 residues.

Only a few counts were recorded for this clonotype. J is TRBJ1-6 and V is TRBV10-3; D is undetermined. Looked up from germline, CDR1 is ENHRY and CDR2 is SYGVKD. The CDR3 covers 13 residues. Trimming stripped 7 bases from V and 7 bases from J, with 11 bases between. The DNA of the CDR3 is TGTGCCATCAATCTCGACCGGAATTCACCCCTCCACTTT. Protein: CAINLDRNSPLHF.

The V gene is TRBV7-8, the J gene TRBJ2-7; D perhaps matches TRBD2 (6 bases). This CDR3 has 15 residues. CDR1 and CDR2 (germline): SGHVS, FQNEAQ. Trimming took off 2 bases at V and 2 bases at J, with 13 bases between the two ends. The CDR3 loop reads CASSLREHQAYEQYF. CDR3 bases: TGTGCCAGCAGCTTACGGGAGCATCAGGCCTACGAGCAGTACTTC.

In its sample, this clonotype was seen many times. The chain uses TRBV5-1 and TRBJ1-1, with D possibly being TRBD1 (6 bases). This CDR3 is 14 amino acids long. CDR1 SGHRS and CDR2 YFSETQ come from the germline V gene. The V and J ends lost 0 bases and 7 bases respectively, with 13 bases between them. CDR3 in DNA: TGCGCCAGCAGCTTGGGCCGGGGGGCAGGTGAAGCTTTCTTT. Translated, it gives CASSLGRGAGEAFF. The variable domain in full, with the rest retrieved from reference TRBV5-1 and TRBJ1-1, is KAGVTQTPRYLIKTRGQQVTLSCSPISGHRSVSWYQQTPGQGLQFLFEYFSETQRNKGNFPGRFSGRQFSNSRSEMNVSTLELGDSALYLCASSLGRGAGEAFFGQGTRLTVV.